Listed below are T cell receptor beta chains from one sample, sequenced in a study of blood T cell repertoires in COVID-19. Produced via immunoSEQ multiplex PCR; TCRdb's table is partial and in-frame only. The repertoire holds about 100,000 clones, with 85% to 95% as singletons. Sequencing input: peripheral blood. These TCRs come from a man in his fifties or sixties with active COVID-19. CDR3s leave out the opening cysteine and the closing phenylalanine or tryptophan. The D gene is left open where the match is weak.

>.|TRBV30|TRBJ2-7
AWSSLLLAHSYEQY
>.|TRBV3-1/TRBV3-2|TRBJ2-3
ASSRRMGGRDDTQY
>.|TRBV2|TRBJ2-3
ASSGATRSDTQY
>TRBD1|TRBV28|TRBJ1-1
ASSLAGQGGTEAF
>.|TRBV27|TRBJ2-1
ATIASSYNEQF
>.|TRBV19|TRBJ2-5
ASSSGSNTLGTQY
>TRBD1|TRBV19|TRBJ1-1
ASSAGQMNTEAF
>.|TRBV5-1|TRBJ1-1
ASSHGGGTPNTEAF
>.|TRBV7-3|TRBJ2-3
ASSLTGGDTQY
>.|TRBV24-1|TRBJ2-7
ATPQRGRSYEQY
>.|TRBV3-1/TRBV3-2|TRBJ2-7
ASSQDTVSYEQY
>.|TRBV2|TRBJ2-6
ASLAGVSGANVLT
>.|TRBV9|TRBJ1-2
ASSVGAGVEGGYT
>.|TRBV24-1|TRBJ1-2
ATSDGRETNGYT
>TRBD1|TRBV28|TRBJ1-2
ASRNLGQGGSYT
>.|TRBV23-1|TRBJ1-2
ATGDYT
>TRBD1|TRBV29-1|TRBJ1-1
SVLDRPETEAF
>TRBD2|TRBV7-3|TRBJ2-2
ASSSSGLAGVSNTGELF
>.|TRBV3-1/TRBV3-2|TRBJ2-7
ASSERGTNGRYEQY
>.|TRBV28|TRBJ2-7
ASSSGSSLYYEQY
>.|TRBV5-8|TRBJ2-2
ASSQWTVNTGELF
>.|TRBV5-5|TRBJ1-4
ASSLHRGESEKLF
>.|TRBV24-1|TRBJ2-7
ATSDTGLYEQY
>TRBD1|TRBV7-2|TRBJ1-1
ASSLGGQGNTEAF
>TRBD2|TRBV5-1|TRBJ2-3
ASSYGLAGATDTQY
>TRBD2|TRBV3-1/TRBV3-2|TRBJ2-7
ASSPPTSGSYEQY
>TRBD1|TRBV18|TRBJ1-4
ASSPIIWGQGSANEKLF
>.|TRBV28|TRBJ1-4
ASSSPGGRGATNEKLF
>.|TRBV2|TRBJ2-7
ASSRIQGPGYEQY
>.|TRBV27|TRBJ2-6
ASSLGRAATGANVLT
>.|TRBV4-2|TRBJ1-5
ASSQGEGNQPQH
>TRBD2|TRBV10-1|TRBJ2-3
ASSVKRDSPGTQY
>TRBD1|TRBV24-1|TRBJ2-1
ATSDWDSPSYNEQF